This T cell receptor beta chain was profiled in a study of lymphopenia after photon versus proton radiotherapy. Trimming left V 0 bases short and J 5 bases short, with 11 bases between. CDR1 is MNHNS and CDR2 is SASEGT in the germline V gene. CDR3 length: 15 amino acids. Libraries were prepared by immunoSEQ multiplex PCR; TCRdb keeps only in-frame clonotypes and omits some of them. The table records about 160,000 clones, roughly nine tenths of them present only once. The source is a man aged 50 to 60 with gastric cancer. This specimen was peripheral blood, taken from a patient treated with photon-based radiotherapy. The chain is built from TRBV6-1 and TRBJ1-5; D is perhaps TRBD1 (6 bases). CDR3 sequence (DNA): TGTGCCAGCAGTGAAGCTGGGGGCTGGGATCAGCCCCAGCATTTT. Protein sequence: CASSEAGGWDQPQHF.